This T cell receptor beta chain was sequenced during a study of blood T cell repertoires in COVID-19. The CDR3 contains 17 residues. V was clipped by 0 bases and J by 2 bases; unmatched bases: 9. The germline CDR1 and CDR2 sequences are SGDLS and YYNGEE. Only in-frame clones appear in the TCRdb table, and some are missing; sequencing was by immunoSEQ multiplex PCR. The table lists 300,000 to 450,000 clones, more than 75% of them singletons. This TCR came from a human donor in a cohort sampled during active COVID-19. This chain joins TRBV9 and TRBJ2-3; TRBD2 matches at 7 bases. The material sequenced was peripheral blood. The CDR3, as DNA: TGTGCCAGCAGCGTAGCCGGGACTACCTTCGACACAGATACGCAGTATTTT. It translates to CASSVAGTTFDTDTQYF.